This T cell receptor beta chain was recorded in a study of T cell responses to AZD1222 COVID-19 vaccine. Produced via immunoSEQ multiplex PCR; TCRdb's table is partial and in-frame only. The sample includes around 44,000 clones, 65% to 90% of them seen just once. The sample holds one count of this clone. What it recognizes is unknown. Both about-4-week and about-12-week second-dose recipients were combined. Study-level results: Nearly half of unique spike-specific TCRs reportedly avoided B.1.351 and B.1.1.7 mutated regions. Only a handful of AZD1222 recipients, several in all, had baseline seropositivity.

The sample in question was peripheral blood, obtained 28 days after the second AZD1222 dose. The clonotype was recovered from an adult who received the AZD1222 COVID-19 vaccine.

In DNA form, the CDR3 reads TGTGCCAGCAGCCATGATGATAACAGGGGCCGCAGGGCTTTCTTT. Translated: CASSHDDNRGRRAFF. The chain couples TRBV11-2 to TRBJ1-1; 7 bases are shared with TRBD1. V shed 5 bases and J 11 bases; nucleotides not matched to a gene: 17. The CDR3 runs to 15 residues. Germline CDR1 and CDR2: SGHAT and FQNNGV.